This TCR beta chain was found in a study of blood T cell repertoires in COVID-19. Study at large: Some COVID-19 samples were acute and others convalescent; all came from the United States, Italy and Spain. PBMCs, B-cell-depleted T cells, or T cells provided the cDNA or gDNA that made up the material.

Enrollees, roughly 18 to 90 years old, lived in around 23 US areas. Which cohort a participant joined came from the clinical history participants gave. TCRdb's table, derived via immunoSEQ multiplex PCR, lists solely in-frame clones and lacks some. The table shows 150,000 to 200,000 clones, with more than 75% occurring only once. The CDR3 runs 14 residues. The trim removed 3 bases at V and 3 bases at J, leaving 3 bases unmatched. The germline V gene has CDR1 MNHNS and CDR2 SASEGT. The source is a woman between 50 and 59 years old with acute COVID-19. The chain joins TRBV6-1 to TRBJ1-2; 8 nucleotides agree with TRBD1. Sequences were obtained from PBMCs or T cells enriched from blood (not recorded which). In nucleotides, the CDR3 is TGTGCCAGCAGTGAGCAGGACAGGGACTATGGCTACACCTTC. It yields the protein CASSEQDRDYGYTF.